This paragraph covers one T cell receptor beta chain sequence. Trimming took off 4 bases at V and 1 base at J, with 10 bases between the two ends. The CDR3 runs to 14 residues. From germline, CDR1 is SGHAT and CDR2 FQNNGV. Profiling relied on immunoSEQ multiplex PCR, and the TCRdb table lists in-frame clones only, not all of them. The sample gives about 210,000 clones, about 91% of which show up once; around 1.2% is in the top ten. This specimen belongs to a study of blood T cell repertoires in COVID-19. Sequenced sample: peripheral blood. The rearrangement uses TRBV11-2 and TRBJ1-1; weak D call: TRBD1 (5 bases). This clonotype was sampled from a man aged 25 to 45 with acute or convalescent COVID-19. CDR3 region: CASSWGGRNTEAFF. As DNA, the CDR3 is TGTGCCAGCAGCTGGGGCGGCAGGAACACTGAAGCTTTCTTT.